Shown below are 11 T cell receptor beta chains from a single sample sequenced in a study of blood T cell repertoires in COVID-19. Only in-frame clones appear in the TCRdb table, and some are missing; sequencing was by immunoSEQ multiplex PCR. The data hold 250,000 to 300,000 clones, with around 84% observed a single time. The sample comprised PBMCs or T cells enriched from blood (not recorded which). Receptors originate from a man aged 18 to 30 who had recovered from COVID-19.

This chain connects TRBV30 to TRBJ1-1; D not certain. Germline V lookup: CDR1 GTSNPN, CDR2 SVGIG (reference sequence). Trimming removed 3 bases from V and 0 bases from J, with 8 bases in between. The CDR3 has 13 residues. The CDR3 here is CAWRKNMNTEAFF. DNA of the CDR3: TGTGCCTGGAGGAAGAACATGAACACTGAAGCTTTCTTT.

The J gene is TRBJ2-4, the V gene TRBV28; TRBD2 matches 9 bases. Germline CDR1 and CDR2: MDHEN and SYDVKM. The CDR3 is 14 amino acids. J gave up 4 bases and V 4 bases, and 2 bases lay outside the gene matches. This CDR3 reads CASSWAGGKNIQYF. CDR3 coding DNA: TGTGCCAGCAGTTGGGCGGGAGGGAAAAACATTCAGTACTTC.

Note on this clone: One junction end disagrees with the germline gene, perhaps due to a read error. This chain joins TRBV6-5 and TRBJ2-4; TRBD1 is a possible D gene (5 bases). This CDR3 is 15 amino acids long. CDR1 and CDR2 (germline): MNHEY, SVGAGI. The CDR3 loop reads CASSLQAAAKNIQYF. CDR3 DNA sequence: TGTGCGAGCAGTCTACAGGCGGCAGCCAAAAACATTCAGTACTTC.

V and J are TRBV19 and TRBJ2-1; D gene unclear. This CDR3 is built from 14 residues. Trimming cost V 3 bases and J 1 base, with 7 bases left between them. Germline assignment: CDR1 LNHDA and CDR2 SQIVND (reference sequence). The CDR3 DNA reads as TGTGCCAGTAGTATTACCAGATCCTACAATGAGCAGTTCTTC. Its translation: CASSITRSYNEQFF.

This sequence joins TRBV12-3 or TRBV12-4 and TRBJ2-5; a weak D match, TRBD1 (6 bases). V lost 3 bases and J lost 5, with 10 bases in between. This CDR3 is built from 13 residues. The CDR3 nucleotides are TGTGCCAGCAGTTTCAGGGGCAGGGAGACCCAGTACTTC. This translates into CASSFRGRETQYF.

The chain is built from TRBV5-1 and TRBJ2-1, with D hard to call. Trimming removed 6 bases from V and 0 bases from J, with 19 bases in between. The CDR3 has 17 amino acids. From germline, CDR1 is SGHRS and CDR2 YFSETQ. Here the CDR3 reads CASMRWICFFSYNEQFF. DNA of the CDR3: TGCGCCAGCATGAGGTGGATATGCTTTTTCTCCTACAATGAGCAGTTCTTC.

V usage is TRBV19 and J usage is TRBJ1-5; a possible D gene is TRBD1 (6 bases). V lost 3 bases and J lost 4, with 19 bases in between. The CDR3 sequence is 17 residues long. Germline V CDR1 and CDR2: LNHDA, SQIVND (reference sequence). Here the CDR3 reads CASSMGAAGGWNQPQHF. In nucleotides, the CDR3 is TGTGCCAGTAGTATGGGGGCGGCGGGGGGCTGGAATCAGCCCCAGCATTTT.

CDR3 protein: CASTFDRVRGPQHF. For the CDR3, the DNA is TGTGCCAGTACCTTCGACAGGGTTCGGGGGCCCCAGCATTTT. The chain recombines TRBV19 with TRBJ1-5; 7 nucleotides align to TRBD1. The CDR3 is 14 residues long. Germline-derived CDR1 and CDR2 are LNHDA and SQIVND (reference sequence). Trimming removed 7 bases from V and 9 bases from J; junction bases left unmatched: 12. Full variable domain (missing parts from reference TRBV19 and TRBJ1-5): DGGITQSPKYLFRKEGQNVTLSCEQNLNHDAMYWYRQDPGQGLRLIYYSQIVNDFQKGDIAEGYSVSREKKESFPLTVTSAQKNPTAFYLCASTFDRVRGPQHFGDGTRLSIL.

The chain employs TRBV4-1 and TRBJ2-7; 13 bases map to TRBD2. Germline trimming cut 2 bases from V and 3 bases from J; bases unmatched to any gene: 4. Germline CDR1 is MGHRA and CDR2 is YSYEKL. The CDR3 runs 16 residues. For the CDR3, the DNA is TGCGCCAGCAGCCAAAGCGGGACTAGCGGGGACTACGAGCAGTACTTC. Protein: CASSQSGTSGDYEQYF.

As for this clone: Other DNA sequences in this specimen translate into the identical CDR3. This chain joins TRBV19 and TRBJ2-3, with D unclear. V lost 3 bases, J lost 2 bases, and 6 bases lay in between. Germline-derived CDR1 and CDR2 are LNHDA and SQIVND (reference sequence). The CDR3 consists of 13 residues. The CDR3 DNA reads TGTGCCAGTAGTATCGTACTCACAGATACGCAGTATTTT. This sequence encodes CASSIVLTDTQYF.

This chain links TRBV28 with TRBJ2-7, with 9 bases fitting TRBD2. Germline CDR1 is MDHEN and CDR2 is SYDVKM. J gave up 1 base and V 2 bases, and 21 bases lay outside the gene matches. The CDR3 has 21 residues. CDR3 sequence reads: CASSLGTSLFAGGRTSYEQYF. The CDR3 nucleotides are TGTGCCAGCAGTTTAGGAACTAGCCTATTTGCGGGAGGGAGAACATCCTACGAGCAGTACTTC.